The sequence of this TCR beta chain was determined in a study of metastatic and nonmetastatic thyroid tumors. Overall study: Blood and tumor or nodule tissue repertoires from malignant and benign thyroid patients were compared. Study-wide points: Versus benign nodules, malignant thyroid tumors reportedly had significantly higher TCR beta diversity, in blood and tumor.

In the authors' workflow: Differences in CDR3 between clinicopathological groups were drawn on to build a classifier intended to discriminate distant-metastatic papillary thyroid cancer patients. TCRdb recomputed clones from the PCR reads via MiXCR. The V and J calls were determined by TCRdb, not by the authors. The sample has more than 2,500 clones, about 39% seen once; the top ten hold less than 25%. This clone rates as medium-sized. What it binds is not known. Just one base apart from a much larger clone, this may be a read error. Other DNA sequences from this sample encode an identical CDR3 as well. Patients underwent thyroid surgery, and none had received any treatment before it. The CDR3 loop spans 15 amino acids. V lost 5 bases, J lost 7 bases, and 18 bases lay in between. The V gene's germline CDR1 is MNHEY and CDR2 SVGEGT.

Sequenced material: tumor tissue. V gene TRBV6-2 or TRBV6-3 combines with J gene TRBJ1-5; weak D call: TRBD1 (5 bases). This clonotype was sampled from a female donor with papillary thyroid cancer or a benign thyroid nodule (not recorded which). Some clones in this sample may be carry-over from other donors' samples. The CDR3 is CASSILSDWGQPQHF. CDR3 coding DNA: TGTGCCAGCAGTATCCTTTCCGATTGGGGCCAGCCCCAGCATTTT.